Each of the 17 T cell receptor beta chains below was sequenced from the same sample in a study of blood T cell repertoires in COVID-19. This table comes from immunoSEQ multiplex PCR, and its TCRdb copy is limited to in-frame clones, with some not included. Among about 200,000 clones listed, roughly nine tenths were seen once. The sample was peripheral blood. All receptors come from a man in his forties or fifties with acute or convalescent COVID-19.

The chain combines TRBV13 with TRBJ2-3; 7 positions agree with TRBD2. The CDR3 consists of 15 residues. J gave up 0 bases and V 7 bases, and 7 bases lay outside the gene matches. The germline V gene has CDR1 PRHDT and CDR2 FYEKMQ (reference sequence). CDR3 in amino acids: CASTRGSGSTDTQYF. The CDR3 DNA sequence: TGTGCCAGCACCCGGGGTAGCGGGAGCACAGATACGCAGTATTTT.

The chain combines TRBV2 with TRBJ2-7, with a weak D call TRBD1 (6 bases). V was clipped by 7 bases and J by 4 bases, with 17 bases between them. The CDR3 sequence is 14 residues long. Germline-derived CDR1 and CDR2 are SNHLY and FYNNEI. CDR3: CASNDRDTGYEQYF. DNA for the CDR3: TGTGCCAGCAACGACCGGGACACCGGGTACGAGCAGTACTTC.

The chain employs TRBV24-1 and TRBJ2-3; 11 nucleotides align to TRBD1. There are 17 residues in the CDR3. V trimming: 1 base; J trimming: 6 bases; junction bases outside the gene matches: 8. CDR1 and CDR2 from the germline V gene are KGHDR and SFDVKD. The CDR3 DNA sequence: TGTGCCACCAGTGATTTCGGGACAGGGGGGGACTCTGATACGCAGTATTTT. Amino acid sequence: CATSDFGTGGDSDTQYF.

The chain joins TRBV12-3 or TRBV12-4 to TRBJ2-7; D is possibly TRBD2 (5 bases). Between the trimmed V and J ends, which lost 6 bases and 2 bases, there was a span of 8 bases. There are 12 residues in the CDR3. CDR3 in DNA: TGTGCCAGCAGCTCCGGGACCTACGAGCAGTACTTC. Amino acids: CASSSGTYEQYF.

The V and J genes are TRBV28 and TRBJ2-5; D is ambiguous. With 6 bases removed from V and 2 bases from J, the gap between germline ends came to 7 bases. The CDR3 totals 12 residues. Germline values: CDR1 MDHEN, CDR2 SYDVKM. For the CDR3, the DNA is TGTGCCAGCAGGCGGCAGCAAGAGACCCAGTACTTC. It specifies CASRRQQETQYF.

This clone was observed a few times. This chain links TRBV5-1 with TRBJ1-2, with 8 bases identical to TRBD1. The CDR3 length is 13 residues. J lost 8 bases, V lost 5 bases, and 8 bases had no gene match. Germline V CDR1 and CDR2: SGHRS, YFSETQ. The CDR3 DNA is TGCGCCAGCAGGCAGGACAGGGATCGAGGCTACACCTTC. Its translation: CASRQDRDRGYTF.

This chain connects TRBV5-1 to TRBJ1-5, with D perhaps matching TRBD1 (6 bases). The CDR3 sequence is 16 residues long. Trimming shortened V by 0 bases and J by 2 bases, and 12 bases separated the two germline ends. Germline values: CDR1 SGHRS, CDR2 YFSETQ. Here the CDR3 reads CASSLGGGAGNQPQHF. In nucleotides, the CDR3 is TGCGCCAGCAGCTTGGGTGGGGGCGCAGGCAATCAGCCCCAGCATTTT.

The chain combines TRBV6-4 with TRBJ2-2; D gene uncertain. The length of the CDR3 is 14 residues. The germline gives CDR1 MRHNA, CDR2 SNTAGT. V gave up 7 bases and J gave up 3 bases, with 12 bases separating them. CDR3 bases: TGTGCCAGCACAACAGAGCCTCACACCGGGGAGCTGTTTTTT. This sequence encodes CASTTEPHTGELFF.

This chain joins TRBV7-6 and TRBJ1-2; no definite D call. Trimming pared 4 bases from V and 0 bases from J, leaving 12 bases between. The CDR3 runs to 15 residues. Germline V gives CDR1 SGHVS, CDR2 FNYEAQ. The CDR3 DNA reads as TGTGCCAGCAGCTCCCAACAGAATCCTAACTATGGCTACACCTTC. It is translated as CASSSQQNPNYGYTF. The full variable domain, its missing parts supplied by reference TRBV7-6 and TRBJ1-2, is GAGVSQSPRYKVTKRGQDVALRCDPISGHVSLYWYRQALGQGPEFLTYFNYEAQQDKSGLPNDRFSAERPEGSISTLTIQRTEQRDSAMYRCASSSQQNPNYGYTFGSGTRLTVV.

This clone was seen only once. This chain joins TRBV15 and TRBJ2-2, with 13 bases aligning to TRBD2. Germline V gene lookup returns CDR1 LNHNV and CDR2 YYDKDF (reference sequence). J lost 1 base, V lost 2 bases, and 4 bases had no gene match. This CDR3 region has 18 residues. The CDR3 DNA follows: TGTGCCACCAGCAGACACGGACTAGCGGGAGAGAACACCGGGGAGCTGTTTTTT. It encodes CATSRHGLAGENTGELFF.

V and J are TRBV28 and TRBJ1-2, with 10 nucleotides matching TRBD1. V gave up 7 bases and J gave up 6 bases; unmatched junction bases: 11. Germline V gene lookup returns CDR1 MDHEN and CDR2 SYDVKM. This CDR3 is built from 15 residues. The CDR3 region is CASTIPGQGFHGYTF. CDR3 coding DNA: TGTGCCAGCACCATACCGGGACAGGGGTTCCATGGCTACACCTTC.

This clone came up once. The rearrangement uses TRBV9 and TRBJ2-5; a possible D gene is TRBD1 (5 bases). The length of the CDR3 is 13 residues. The germline gives CDR1 SGDLS, CDR2 YYNGEE. The V end lost 3 bases, the J end lost 1 base, and 7 bases lay between the germline ends. The CDR3 sequence is CASSAGRQETQYF. The DNA of the CDR3 is TGTGCCAGCAGCGCAGGGCGCCAAGAGACCCAGTACTTC.

The rearrangement links TRBV5-4 to TRBJ1-1; tentative D call: TRBD1 (6 bases). The CDR3 is 11 amino acids. Between the trimmed V and J ends, which lost 5 bases and 4 bases, there was a span of 6 bases. The germline V gene has CDR1 SGHNT and CDR2 YYREEE (reference sequence). The CDR3 DNA sequence: TGTGCCAGCAGACAGGGCACTGAAGCTTTCTTT. Translated, it gives CASRQGTEAFF. The complete variable domain, with remaining parts taken from reference TRBV5-4 and TRBJ1-1, reads ETGVTQSPTHLIKTRGQQVTLRCSSQSGHNTVSWYQQALGQGPQFIFQYYREEENGRGNFPPRFSGLQFPNYSSELNVNALELDDSALYLCASRQGTEAFFGQGTRLTVV.

The chain has TRBV5-1 and TRBJ1-2, with 10 bases fitting TRBD1. CDR3 size: 11 residues. CDR1 and CDR2 from the germline V gene are SGHRS and YFSETQ. J was trimmed by 12 bases and V by 7 bases; bases with no gene match: 6. CDR3 residues: CASGTGEVHTF. Here the CDR3 DNA reads TGCGCCAGCGGGACAGGGGAAGTCCACACCTTC.

This rearrangement joins TRBV9 to TRBJ2-3, with 9 bases lining up with TRBD2. This CDR3 comprises 16 residues. The V gene's germline CDR1 is SGDLS and CDR2 YYNGEE. The V and J ends lost 2 bases and 0 bases, in that order; junction bases with no gene match: 4. DNA for the CDR3: TGTGCCAGCAGCGTTATAAGCGGGGGGAGCACAGATACGCAGTATTTT. It yields the protein CASSVISGGSTDTQYF. Using reference TRBV9 and TRBJ2-3 for the parts outside the CDR3, the full variable domain is DSGVTQTPKHLITATGQRVTLRCSPRSGDLSVYWYQQSLDQGLQFLIQYYNGEERAKGNILERFSAQQFPDLHSELNLSSLELGDSALYFCASSVISGGSTDTQYFGPGTRLTVL.

This chain joins TRBV27 and TRBJ1-6, with 9 bases identical to TRBD1. The V segment lost 5 bases and the J segment 11 bases; nucleotides outside the gene matches: 7. The CDR3 has 14 amino acids. Germline-derived CDR1 and CDR2 are MNHEY and SMNVEV (reference sequence). The CDR3: CASSPGTGQAPLHF. The CDR3 DNA follows: TGTGCCAGCAGTCCCGGGACAGGGCAGGCACCCCTCCACTTT.

The V gene is TRBV28, the J gene TRBJ1-5; D is unresolved. Germline V CDR1 and CDR2: MDHEN, SYDVKM. The V end was cut by 8 bases, the J end by 0 bases, with 11 bases between. The length of the CDR3 is 14 residues. Here the CDR3 reads CASGPGYSNQPQHF. CDR3 nucleotide sequence: TGTGCCAGCGGTCCCGGGTATAGCAATCAGCCCCAGCATTTT.